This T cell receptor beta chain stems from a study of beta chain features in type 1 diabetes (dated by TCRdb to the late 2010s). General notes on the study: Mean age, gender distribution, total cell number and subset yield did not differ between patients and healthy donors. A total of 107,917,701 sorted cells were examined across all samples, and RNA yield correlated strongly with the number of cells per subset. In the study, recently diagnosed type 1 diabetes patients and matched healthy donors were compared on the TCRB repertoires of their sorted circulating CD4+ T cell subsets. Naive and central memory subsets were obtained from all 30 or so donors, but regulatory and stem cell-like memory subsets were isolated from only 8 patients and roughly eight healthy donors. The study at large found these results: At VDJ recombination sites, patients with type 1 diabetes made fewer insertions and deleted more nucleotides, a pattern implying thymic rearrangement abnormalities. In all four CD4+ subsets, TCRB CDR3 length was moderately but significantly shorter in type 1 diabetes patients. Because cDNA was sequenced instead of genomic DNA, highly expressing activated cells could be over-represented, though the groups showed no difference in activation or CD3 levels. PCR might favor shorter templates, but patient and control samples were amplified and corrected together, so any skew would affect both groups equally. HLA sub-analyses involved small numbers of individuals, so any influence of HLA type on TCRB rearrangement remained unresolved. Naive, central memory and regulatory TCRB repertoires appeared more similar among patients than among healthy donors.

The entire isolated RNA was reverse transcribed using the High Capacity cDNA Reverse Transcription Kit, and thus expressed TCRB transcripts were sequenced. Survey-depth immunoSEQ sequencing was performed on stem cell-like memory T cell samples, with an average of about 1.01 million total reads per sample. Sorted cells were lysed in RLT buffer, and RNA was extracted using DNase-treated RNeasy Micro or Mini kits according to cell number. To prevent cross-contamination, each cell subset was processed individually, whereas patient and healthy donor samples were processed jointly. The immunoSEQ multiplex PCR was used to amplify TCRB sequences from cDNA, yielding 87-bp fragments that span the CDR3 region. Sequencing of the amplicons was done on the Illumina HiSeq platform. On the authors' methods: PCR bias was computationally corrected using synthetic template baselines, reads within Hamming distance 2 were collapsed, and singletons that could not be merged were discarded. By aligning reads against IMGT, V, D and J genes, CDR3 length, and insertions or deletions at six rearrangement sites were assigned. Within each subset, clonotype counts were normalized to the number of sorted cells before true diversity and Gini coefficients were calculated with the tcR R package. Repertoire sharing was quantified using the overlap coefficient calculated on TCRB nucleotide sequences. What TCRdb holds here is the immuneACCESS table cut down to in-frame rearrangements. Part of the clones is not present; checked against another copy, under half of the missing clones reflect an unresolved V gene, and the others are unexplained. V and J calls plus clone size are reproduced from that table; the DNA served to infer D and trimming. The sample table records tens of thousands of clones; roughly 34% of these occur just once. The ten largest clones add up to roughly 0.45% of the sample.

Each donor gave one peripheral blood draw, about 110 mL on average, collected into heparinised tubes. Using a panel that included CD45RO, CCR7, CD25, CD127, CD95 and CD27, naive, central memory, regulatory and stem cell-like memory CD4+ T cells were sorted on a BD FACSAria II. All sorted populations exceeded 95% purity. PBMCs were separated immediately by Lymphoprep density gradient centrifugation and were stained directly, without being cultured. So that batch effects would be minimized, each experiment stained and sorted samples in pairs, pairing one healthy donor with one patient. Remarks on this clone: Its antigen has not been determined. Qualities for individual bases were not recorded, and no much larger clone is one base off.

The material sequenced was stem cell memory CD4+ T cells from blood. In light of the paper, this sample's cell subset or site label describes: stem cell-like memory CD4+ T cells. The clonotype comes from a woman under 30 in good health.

The CDR3 is CASSSGTSLAGELFF. The sequence in DNA is TGTGCCAGCAGCTCCGGGACTAGCCTCGCCGGGGAGCTGTTTTTT. Recombination linked TRBV11-3 to TRBJ2-2, and 9 junction bases match TRBD2. CDR1 and CDR2 were assigned from the germline V gene as SGHNT and YENEEA. Including the terminal cysteine and phenylalanine, the CDR3 comprises 15 residues. Left in the record is the CDR3 DNA by itself, 45 bases read in frame from the first base. V and J are trimmed by 4 bases and 6 bases, and the gene matches miss 6 bases of the junction.